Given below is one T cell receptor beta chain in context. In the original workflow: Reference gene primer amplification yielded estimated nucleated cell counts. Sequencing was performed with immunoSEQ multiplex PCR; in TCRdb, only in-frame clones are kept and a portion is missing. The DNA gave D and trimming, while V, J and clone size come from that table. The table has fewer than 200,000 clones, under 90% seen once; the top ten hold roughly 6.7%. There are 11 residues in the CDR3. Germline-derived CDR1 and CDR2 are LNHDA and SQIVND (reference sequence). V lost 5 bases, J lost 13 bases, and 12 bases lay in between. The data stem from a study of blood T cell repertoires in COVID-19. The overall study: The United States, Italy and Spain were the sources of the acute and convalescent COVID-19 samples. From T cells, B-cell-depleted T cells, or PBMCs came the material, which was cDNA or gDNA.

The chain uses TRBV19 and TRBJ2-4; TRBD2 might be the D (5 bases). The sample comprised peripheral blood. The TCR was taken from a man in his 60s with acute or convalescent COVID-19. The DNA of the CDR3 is TGTGCCAGTAGTGACCGGGATAAACAGTACTTC. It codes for CASSDRDKQYF.